The 22 T cell receptor beta chains below come from one sample, sequenced in a study of T cell responses to AZD1222 COVID-19 vaccine. Generated by immunoSEQ multiplex PCR, the TCRdb table keeps only in-frame clones and is missing some. The data hold around 100,000 clones, with approximately 91% observed a single time. The sample consisted of peripheral blood, taken on day 0 of AZD1222 vaccination. Receptors were obtained from an adult in good health.

The chain joins TRBV6-5 to TRBJ2-3, with a possible D match to TRBD2 (6 bases). With 4 bases removed from V and 2 bases from J, the gap between germline ends came to 10 bases. The germline V gene has CDR1 MNHEY and CDR2 SVGAGI. The CDR3 loop spans 14 amino acids. The CDR3 protein is CASSSDYFTDTQYF. CDR3 nucleotide sequence: TGTGCCAGCAGTTCGGACTATTTCACAGATACGCAGTATTTT.

This chain links TRBV7-9 with TRBJ1-2; maybe TRBD1 (5 bases). The V end lost 11 bases, the J end lost 0 bases, and 13 bases lay between the germline ends. CDR1 and CDR2 from the germline V gene are SEHNR and FQNEAQ (reference sequence). This CDR3 is 13 amino acids long. The DNA of the CDR3 is TGTGCCGGCAAGACAGACCCTAACTATGGCTACACCTTC. Translating it yields CAGKTDPNYGYTF.

This chain joins TRBV3-1 (or the pseudogene TRBV3-2) and TRBJ1-3; D unresolved. CDR3 length equals 16 residues. V was pared by 0 bases and J by 4 bases, with 13 bases between. Germline values: CDR1 LGHDT, CDR2 YNNKEL (reference sequence). CDR3 DNA sequence: TGTGCCAGCAGCCAAGATACATCTTCGAGCGGAAACACCATATATTTT. Amino acids: CASSQDTSSSGNTIYF.

The V gene is TRBV9, the J gene TRBJ2-1; 8 bases line up with TRBD2. The CDR3 has 17 amino acids. Losses at the gene ends were 0 bases for V and 10 bases for J; bases not matched to a gene: 15. The germline CDR1 and CDR2 sequences are SGDLS and YYNGEE. The CDR3: CASSVGGGGLVLGEQFF. The CDR3 DNA reads as TGTGCCAGCAGCGTAGGAGGGGGGGGACTAGTCCTGGGCGAGCAGTTCTTC.

The chain carries TRBV30 and TRBJ2-7; a weak D match, TRBD1 (6 bases). The germline V gene has CDR1 GTSNPN and CDR2 SVGIG (reference sequence). V was cut by 0 bases and J by 6 bases, with 15 bases left in between. The CDR3 consists of 14 residues. The CDR3 region has the DNA TGTGCCTGGAGTGTTTCTGGGGGCATCTCCGAGCAGTACTTC. It specifies CAWSVSGGISEQYF.

The rearrangement links TRBV11-3 to TRBJ1-6; D uncertain. Between the trimmed V and J ends, which lost 1 base and 13 bases, there was a span of 29 bases. CDR3 length: 19 residues. CDR1 is SGHNT and CDR2 is YENEEA in the germline V gene. The CDR3 loop is CASSLGAVLGYSSQWPLHF. The CDR3 coding sequence is TGTGCCAGCAGCTTAGGGGCAGTTTTAGGGTATTCTAGTCAGTGGCCCCTCCACTTT.

In its sample, this clone was seen a few times. This chain links TRBV7-2 with TRBJ1-2; D is uncertain. Germline V gene lookup returns CDR1 SGHTA and CDR2 FQGNSA. Trimming removed 2 bases at V and 8 bases at J, with 21 bases between. There are 16 residues in the CDR3. The CDR3, as DNA: TGTGCCAGCAGCTTATTCAGTAAGGTCAATTCGGAAGGCTACACCTTC. Protein sequence: CASSLFSKVNSEGYTF.

The chain employs TRBV5-4 and TRBJ2-6; 11 nucleotides match TRBD2. Germline V gene lookup returns CDR1 SGHNT and CDR2 YYREEE (reference sequence). The trim removed 4 bases at V and 0 bases at J, leaving 6 bases unmatched. This CDR3 region has 18 residues. The CDR3 DNA reads TGTGCCAGCAGCGCCCGACTAGCGGGGAGCTCTGGGGCCAACGTCCTGACTTTC. Encoded protein: CASSARLAGSSGANVLTF. The whole variable domain, remainder taken from reference TRBV5-4 and TRBJ2-6, is ETGVTQSPTHLIKTRGQQVTLRCSSQSGHNTVSWYQQALGQGPQFIFQYYREEENGRGNFPPRFSGLQFPNYSSELNVNALELDDSALYLCASSARLAGSSGANVLTFGAGSRLTVL.

The chain has TRBV6-5 and TRBJ1-1; 9 nucleotides line up with TRBD1. V shed 0 bases and J 4 bases; nucleotides not matched to a gene: 3. The length of the CDR3 is 15 residues. Germline CDR1 and CDR2: MNHEY and SVGAGI. The CDR3 sequence is CASSYSTGGITEAFF. CDR3 nucleotide sequence: TGTGCCAGCAGTTACTCTACAGGGGGCATCACTGAAGCTTTCTTT.

CDR3 sequence: CASSQDGGPGNTIYF. Written as DNA, the CDR3 is TGTGCCAGCAGCCAAGACGGGGGCCCTGGAAACACCATATATTTT. The V gene is TRBV3-1 (or the pseudogene TRBV3-2), the J gene TRBJ1-3; D is perhaps TRBD1 (6 bases). The CDR3 sequence is 15 residues long. Trimming removed 0 bases from V and 2 bases from J, with 8 bases in between. In germline, CDR1 is LGHDT, CDR2 YNNKEL (reference sequence).

The chain joins TRBV9 to TRBJ2-5, with 10 bases aligning to TRBD1. Per germline, CDR1 SGDLS and CDR2 YYNGEE. Unmatched junction bases numbered 7, after V lost 3 bases and J lost 5 bases. The CDR3 totals 15 residues. CDR3 loop: CASSAGTGVFETQYF. CDR3 in DNA: TGTGCCAGCAGCGCCGGGACAGGGGTGTTTGAGACCCAGTACTTC.

The chain recombines TRBV27 with TRBJ2-2; 12 nucleotides agree with TRBD1. Germline V gene lookup returns CDR1 MNHEY and CDR2 SMNVEV (reference sequence). The CDR3 has 16 residues. V lost 5 bases to trimming and J lost 5 bases; unmatched junction nucleotides: 6. CDR3 sequence reads: CASSNRDRGRTGELFF. CDR3 in DNA: TGTGCCAGCAGTAACCGGGACAGGGGGCGAACCGGGGAGCTGTTTTTT.

The J gene is TRBJ2-7, the V gene TRBV10-2; D may correspond to TRBD1 or TRBD2 (5 bases each). The length of the CDR3 is 12 residues. CDR1 is WSHSY and CDR2 is SAAADI in the germline V gene. Trimming shortened V by 2 bases and J by 7 bases, and 9 bases separated the two germline ends. The chain's CDR3 is CASSEQGREQYF. For the CDR3, the DNA is TGCGCCAGCAGTGAGCAGGGACGGGAGCAGTACTTC.

The chain uses TRBV2 and TRBJ2-2; TRBD1 or TRBD2 may be the D gene (5 bases each). The CDR3 is 15 amino acids. Germline values: CDR1 SNHLY, CDR2 FYNNEI. The V gene lost 0 bases and the J gene lost 4 bases, with 9 bases spanning the gap. The CDR3 region has the DNA TGTGCCAGCAGTGAAGCGCACGGGGCCACCGGGGAGCTGTTTTTT. It is translated as CASSEAHGATGELFF.

V gene TRBV6-6 combines with J gene TRBJ1-2; no firm D call. Germline CDR1 MNHNY, CDR2 SVGAGI (reference sequence). The V gene lost 0 bases and the J gene lost 3 bases, with 11 bases spanning the gap. The CDR3 consists of 15 residues. The DNA for the CDR3 is TGTGCCAGCAGTTACTCTGGGAACGGGGACTATGGCTACACCTTC. It specifies CASSYSGNGDYGYTF.

This clone was observed a single time. The chain joins TRBV28 to TRBJ1-4; TRBD1 might be the D (5 bases). Trimming removed 5 bases from V and 8 bases from J, with 18 bases in between. This CDR3 is 15 amino acids long. Per the germline V gene, CDR1 is MDHEN and CDR2 is SYDVKM. CDR3 amino acids: CASSPMAAGQEKLFF. CDR3 coding DNA: TGTGCCAGCAGTCCTATGGCTGCAGGGCAAGAAAAACTGTTTTTT.

CDR3 protein: CASSLVSGVGGSYNEQFF. DNA of the CDR3: TGTGCCAGCAGCTTAGTCTCTGGGGTAGGGGGCTCTTACAATGAGCAGTTCTTC. V usage is TRBV7-2 and J usage is TRBJ2-1, with 7 bases fitting TRBD1. Germline V CDR1 and CDR2: SGHTA, FQGNSA. The CDR3 is 18 amino acids. The ends lost 1 base at V and 4 bases at J; junction bases unmatched: 13.

J is TRBJ2-3 and V is TRBV13, with unresolved D. Germline values: CDR1 PRHDT, CDR2 FYEKMQ (reference sequence). The CDR3 consists of 12 residues. Trimming left V 3 bases short and J 2 bases short, with 3 bases between. CDR3 sequence (DNA): TGTGCCAGCAGCTTGCTCACAGATACGCAGTATTTT. The encoded protein is CASSLLTDTQYF.

V gene TRBV20-1 combines with J gene TRBJ2-5; no clear D gene. This CDR3 is built from 11 residues. The germline V gene has CDR1 DFQATT and CDR2 SNEGSKA (reference sequence). Trimming left V 4 bases short and J 6 bases short, with 9 bases between. Here the CDR3 reads CSATSSQTQYF. In DNA form, the CDR3 reads TGCAGTGCTACCTCCAGCCAGACCCAGTACTTC.

The chain is built from TRBV2 and TRBJ2-1; D perhaps matches TRBD2 (6 bases). The germline V gene has CDR1 SNHLY and CDR2 FYNNEI. With 0 bases removed from V and 6 bases from J, the gap between germline ends came to 18 bases. There are 17 residues in the CDR3. As DNA, the CDR3 is TGTGCCAGCAGTGAAGCGCTTGTTTCCGGGGGAAGCAATGAGCAGTTCTTC. Encoded protein: CASSEALVSGGSNEQFF.

This clone came up once. The V and J genes are TRBV19 and TRBJ1-2; D is possibly TRBD1 (5 bases). CDR3 length: 15 residues. V gave up 3 bases and J gave up 1 base, with 12 bases separating them. Germline V gives CDR1 LNHDA, CDR2 SQIVND (reference sequence). The CDR3 reads CASSIGQGSNYGYTF. The CDR3 coding sequence is TGTGCCAGTAGTATCGGTCAGGGAAGTAACTATGGCTACACCTTC.

This clone has a single count. The chain links TRBV9 to TRBJ1-2, with TRBD1 identical over 9 bases. Losses at the gene ends were 3 bases for V and 3 bases for J; bases not matched to a gene: 9. The germline V gene has CDR1 SGDLS and CDR2 YYNGEE. This CDR3 has 16 residues. CDR3 sequence (DNA): TGTGCCAGCAGCGCCAACCCGGACAGGGGCGACTATGGCTACACCTTC. Residues: CASSANPDRGDYGYTF. Supplemented by reference TRBV9 and TRBJ1-2, the full variable domain reads DSGVTQTPKHLITATGQRVTLRCSPRSGDLSVYWYQQSLDQGLQFLIQYYNGEERAKGNILERFSAQQFPDLHSELNLSSLELGDSALYFCASSANPDRGDYGYTFGSGTRLTVV.